The 10 T cell receptor beta chains below come from one sample, sequenced in a study of T cell changes during pregnancy in multiple sclerosis. This table comes from immunoSEQ multiplex PCR, and its TCRdb copy is limited to in-frame clones, with some not included. The table shows 35,000 to 50,000 clones, with 90% occurring only once. The starting material was CD8+ T cells from peripheral blood mononuclear cells, obtained in the third trimester of pregnancy. These receptors all come from a female donor with multiple sclerosis, enrolled in a pregnancy study.

The chain links TRBV6-6 to TRBJ2-1; 10 nucleotides align to TRBD2. The CDR3 extends over 15 amino acids. V shed 5 bases and J 6 bases; nucleotides not matched to a gene: 7. Germline V gives CDR1 MNHNY, CDR2 SVGAGI (reference sequence). CDR3 region: CASSILAGDLNEQFF. CDR3 coding DNA: TGTGCCAGCAGTATCCTAGCGGGGGACCTCAATGAGCAGTTCTTC.

The chain links TRBV7-8 to TRBJ1-3, with 8 bases matching TRBD1. Germline trimming cut 5 bases from V and 2 bases from J; bases unmatched to any gene: 8. This CDR3 is 16 amino acids long. Per the germline V gene, CDR1 is SGHVS and CDR2 is FQNEAQ. For the CDR3, the DNA is TGTGCCAGCAGCCCGCACAGGGGGTCCCCTGGAAACACCATATATTTT. It codes for CASSPHRGSPGNTIYF.

The V call is TRBV27, the J call TRBJ2-1; 9 nucleotides agree with TRBD1. Trimming at V came to 4 bases and at J to 4 bases, leaving 8 bases not matched to a gene. This CDR3 comprises 16 residues. CDR1 and CDR2 (germline): MNHEY, SMNVEV (reference sequence). The CDR3 coding sequence is TGTGCCAGCAGTTACAGGGGGCCAGAAATTTACAATGAGCAGTTCTTC. Translating it yields CASSYRGPEIYNEQFF.

This chain joins TRBV18 and TRBJ2-5; 9 nucleotides match TRBD2. CDR3 size: 15 residues. V was clipped by 3 bases and J by 2 bases; unmatched bases: 4. Germline V gene lookup returns CDR1 KGHSH and CDR2 LQKENI. DNA of the CDR3: TGTGCCAGCTCACCCGGACTAGCGACACAAGAGACCCAGTACTTC. It codes for CASSPGLATQETQYF.

V and J are TRBV28 and TRBJ2-7, with TRBD1 as a possible D gene (6 bases). The CDR3 has 14 residues. The ends were cut back, 3 bases at V and 3 bases at J, with 12 bases in the middle. Per the germline V gene, CDR1 is MDHEN and CDR2 is SYDVKM. CDR3 DNA sequence: TGTGCCAGCAGTTTCTTTACGACAGGCTACGAGCAGTACTTC. It codes for CASSFFTTGYEQYF. Complete variable domain (other parts from reference TRBV28 and TRBJ2-7): DVKVTQSSRYLVKRTGEKVFLECVQDMDHENMFWYRQDPGLGLRLIYFSYDVKMKEKGDIPEGYSVSREKKERFSLILESASTNQTSMYLCASSFFTTGYEQYFGPGTRLTVT.

The chain employs TRBV10-3 and TRBJ1-3; possibly TRBD1 for D (5 bases). V lost 0 bases to trimming and J lost 4 bases, with 10 bases between them. The CDR3 extends over 15 amino acids. Germline V gene data show CDR1 as ENHRY and CDR2 as SYGVKD. The CDR3: CAISESRDAGNTIYF. In DNA, the CDR3 is TGTGCCATCAGTGAGTCCAGGGATGCCGGAAACACCATATATTTT.

The chain has TRBV7-9 and TRBJ1-5; D is perhaps TRBD1 (5 bases). V gave up 3 bases and J gave up 1 base, with 7 bases separating them. This CDR3 spans 14 amino acids. Germline CDR1 SEHNR, CDR2 FQNEAQ (reference sequence). The CDR3 nucleotides are TGTGCCAGCAGCTTCCCAGGGAGCAATCAGCCCCAGCATTTT. Its translation: CASSFPGSNQPQHF.

V usage is TRBV19 and J usage is TRBJ2-1; the D is unclear. This CDR3 contains 11 residues. Germline V gene lookup returns CDR1 LNHDA and CDR2 SQIVND (reference sequence). The V and J ends lost 4 bases and 10 bases respectively, with 8 bases between them. The CDR3, as DNA: TGTGCCAGTAGTACCCCGCTAGAGCAGTTCTTC. It yields the protein CASSTPLEQFF.

This clone came up a few times. The chain uses TRBV5-4 and TRBJ1-2; 7 nucleotides match TRBD1. From germline, CDR1 is SGHNT and CDR2 YYREEE (reference sequence). The V and J ends lost 0 bases and 6 bases, in that order; junction bases with no gene match: 2. The CDR3 extends over 13 amino acids. Here the CDR3 reads CASSLAGTDGYTF. In DNA, the CDR3 is TGTGCCAGCAGCTTGGCCGGGACAGATGGCTACACCTTC.

This clone appeared a single time. J is TRBJ2-5 and V is TRBV4-1; D is perhaps TRBD1 (6 bases). Germline values: CDR1 MGHRA, CDR2 YSYEKL. V lost 7 bases and J lost 4, with 16 bases in between. CDR3 size: 14 residues. The DNA for the CDR3 is TGCGCCAGCACTCCCCGAGTAGGGGGAGAGACCCAGTACTTC. Its translation is CASTPRVGGETQYF.